This TCR beta chain comes out of a study of blood T cell repertoires in COVID-19. Authors' data handling: Reference gene primer amplification gave nucleated cell count estimates. Sequencing was performed with immunoSEQ multiplex PCR; in TCRdb, only in-frame clones are kept and a portion is missing. D and trimming were read from the DNA, whereas the V and J calls and clone size are those reported in that table. The sample yields fewer than 85,000 clones, around 91% seen once. Germline loops: CDR1 KGHDR, CDR2 SFDVKD. V shed 3 bases and J shed 0 bases, with 9 bases lying between them. CDR3 length equals 15 residues.

The TCR sequence derives from a woman in her fifties or sixties in a cohort sampled during active COVID-19. This sequence joins TRBV24-1 and TRBJ2-3; maybe TRBD1 (6 bases). Specimen: peripheral blood. CDR3 nucleotide sequence: TGTGCCACCAGTGATCGGACAGAAAGCACAGATACGCAGTATTTT. Translating it yields CATSDRTESTDTQYF.